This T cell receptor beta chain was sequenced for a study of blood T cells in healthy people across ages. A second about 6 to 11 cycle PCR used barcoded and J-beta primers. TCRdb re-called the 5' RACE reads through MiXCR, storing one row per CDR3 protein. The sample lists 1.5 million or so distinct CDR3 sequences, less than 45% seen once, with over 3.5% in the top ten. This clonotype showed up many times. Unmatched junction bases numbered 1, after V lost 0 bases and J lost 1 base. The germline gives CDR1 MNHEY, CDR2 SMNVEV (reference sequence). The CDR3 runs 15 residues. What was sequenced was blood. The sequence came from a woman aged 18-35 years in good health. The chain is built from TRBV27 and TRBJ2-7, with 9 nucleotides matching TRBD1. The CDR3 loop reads CASSLSGQGSYEQYF. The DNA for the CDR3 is TGTGCCAGCAGTTTATCGGGACAGGGATCCTACGAGCAGTACTTC.